This entry describes one TCR beta chain. This clonotype was detected a few times. The antigen it recognizes is unknown. Base qualities are not provided; no much larger clone lies one nucleotide away. CDR1 and CDR2 are read off the germline V gene as MNHNS and SASEGT. The germline V and J ends show losses of 6 bases and 2 bases respectively, and no gene match explains 13 bases of the junction. The CDR3 starts with the cysteine, ends with the phenylalanine, and has 16 residues. Only the CDR3 part of the read is kept: 48 bases, read in frame from the first base. The library was made by PCR. Sequencing relied on a 454 GS FLX Titanium. TCRdb trimmed public reads at Q25 via fastp, called clones via MiXCR and kept in-frame beta chains. Under each unique CDR3 protein, matching rows form one entry showing the most common genes and DNA. The sample yields 600 to 700 distinct CDR3 sequences; about 32% were counted once. Of the sample, around 13% is held by the ten largest clones.

This entry belongs to a study of regulatory and conventional T cells in breast cancer (dated by TCRdb to 2015 to 2017). Sequenced material: regulatory T cells from blood. This receptor was identified in a female donor with breast cancer. The sequence joins TRBV6-1 to TRBJ2-7, and 7 junctional nucleotides match TRBD1. The CDR3 protein: CASSNPGGTATYEQYF. The bases are TGTGCCAGCAGCAACCCTGGTGGGACAGCTACCTACGAGCAGTACTTC.